The rows below give T cell receptor beta chains drawn from one sample of a study of cytomegalovirus exposure and HLA in healthy donors. Repertoires were generated with immunoSEQ multiplex PCR, while TCRdb's copy carries only in-frame clones and drops some. This sample has about 180,000 clones, with around 76% found just once. The sequenced material came from PBMCs. The receptor source for this set is a woman aged 25 to 39 in good health and CMV-seropositive. Each CDR3 is given with its conserved first and last residue. A D gene is named only where the DNA matches it firmly. Only some rows state a clone size, as once, few, many or a class for expanded clones.

D: NA; V: TRBV11-2; J: TRBJ1-5; size: NA; DNA: TGTGCCAGCAGCCCAAATAGCAATCAGCCCCAGCATTTT; CDR3: CASSPNSNQPQHF
D: NA; V: TRBV10-3; J: TRBJ2-2; size: NA; DNA: TGTGCCATCAGTGAGTCGTACAGGGCGACCACCGGGGAGCTGTTTTTT; CDR3: CAISESYRATTGELFF
D: NA; V: TRBV28; J: TRBJ1-2; size: NA; DNA: TGTGCCAGCAGCTCGAATCGGCCGGGCTATGGCTACACCTTC; CDR3: CASSSNRPGYGYTF
D: NA; V: TRBV7-2; J: TRBJ2-7; size: NA; DNA: TGTGCCAGCAGCCCTAACCCCTACGAGCAGTACTTC; CDR3: CASSPNPYEQYF
D: TRBD1; V: TRBV30; J: TRBJ2-7; size: NA; DNA: TGTGCCTGGACCCCGACAGGGTTCGGTAGCGAGCAGTACTTC; CDR3: CAWTPTGFGSEQYF
D: TRBD2; V: TRBV28; J: TRBJ2-7; size: few; DNA: TGTGCCAGCAGTTTAAGGTTCGGGGGGATAAGGAACGAGCAGTACTTC; CDR3: CASSLRFGGIRNEQYF
D: NA; V: TRBV7-3; J: TRBJ1-5; size: NA; DNA: TGTGCCAGCAGCCGCGGGGGGGGGTCTCAGCCCCAGCATTTT; CDR3: CASSRGGGSQPQHF
D: NA; V: TRBV29-1; J: TRBJ2-3; size: once; DNA: TGCAGCGTAGCGGACAGAGAAAAAAGCACAGATACGCAGTATTTT; CDR3: CSVADREKSTDTQYF
D: NA; V: TRBV28; J: TRBJ1-6; size: NA; DNA: TGTGCCAGCAGTGTACCCCGACACGCCAATTCACCCCTCCACTTT; CDR3: CASSVPRHANSPLHF
D: NA; V: TRBV5-6; J: TRBJ1-2; size: NA; DNA: TGTGCCAGCAGCTTGGTCAGTAGAAGCTCGGGCTATGGCTACACCTTC; CDR3: CASSLVSRSSGYGYTF
D: NA; V: TRBV21-1; J: TRBJ1-2; size: NA; DNA: TGTGCCAGCACCTTGACAGGGGCTTGTGGCTACACCTTC; CDR3: CASTLTGACGYTF
D: NA; V: TRBV10-3; J: TRBJ1-1; size: few; DNA: TGTGCCATCAGTGGAACAGCTAACACTGAAGCTTTCTTT; CDR3: CAISGTANTEAFF
D: TRBD2; V: TRBV7-9; J: TRBJ2-7; size: NA; DNA: TGTGCCAGCAGCGGGGGGGAGGGGCTCTACGAGCAGTACTTC; CDR3: CASSGGEGLYEQYF
D: TRBD1; V: TRBV28; J: TRBJ2-1; size: NA; DNA: TGTGCCAGCAGTTTAGTGGGACAGTACAATGAGCAGTTCTTC; CDR3: CASSLVGQYNEQFF
D: TRBD1; V: TRBV19; J: TRBJ1-1; size: NA; DNA: TGTGCCAGTAGAACCTCGGACAGGTTGAACACTGAAGCTTTCTTT; CDR3: CASRTSDRLNTEAFF
D: TRBD1; V: TRBV4-3; J: TRBJ1-6; size: NA; DNA: TGCGCCAGCAGCCCCGGACAGGGGAATTCACCCCTCCACTTT; CDR3: CASSPGQGNSPLHF
D: TRBD2; V: TRBV10-3; J: TRBJ2-7; size: NA; DNA: TGTGCCATCAGTGAGGGTATAGCGGGGGGCCGCGCCTACGAGCAGTACTTC; CDR3: CAISEGIAGGRAYEQYF
D: NA; V: TRBV10-2; J: TRBJ1-1; size: few; DNA: TGCGCCGTCCGGGACGGGAGGAACACTGAAGCTTTCTTT; CDR3: CAVRDGRNTEAFF
D: TRBD2; V: TRBV4-2; J: TRBJ2-1; size: NA; DNA: TGTGCCAGCAGCCAAGATAGCGGGACTAGCGGATACAATGAGCAGTTCTTC; CDR3: CASSQDSGTSGYNEQFF
D: TRBD1; V: TRBV11-3; J: TRBJ2-2; size: NA; DNA: TGTGCCAGCAGCTTAGATCCGCGGACAGGGGGCTTCCCCGGGGAGCTGTTTTTT; CDR3: CASSLDPRTGGFPGELFF
D: TRBD1; V: TRBV7-9; J: TRBJ2-1; size: once; DNA: TGTGCCAGCAGCTTAGTCGTACGGACAGGACCCAATGAGCAGTTCTTC; CDR3: CASSLVVRTGPNEQFF
D: TRBD1; V: TRBV28; J: TRBJ2-7; size: NA; DNA: TGTGCCAGCAGTAGACAGGGTGGATCCTACGAGCAGTACTTC; CDR3: CASSRQGGSYEQYF
D: TRBD1; V: TRBV5-1; J: TRBJ1-2; size: few; DNA: TGCGCCAGCAGCTTGGACAGGGGCTCCGTAGGCTACACCTTC; CDR3: CASSLDRGSVGYTF
D: TRBD2; V: TRBV7-2; J: TRBJ2-1; size: NA; DNA: TGTGCCAGCAGCCCCCGGAGGGGCGGGGGATTCAATGAGCAGTTCTTC; CDR3: CASSPRRGGGFNEQFF
D: NA; V: TRBV27; J: TRBJ2-2; size: few; DNA: TGTGCCAGCAGTTCCGGACTATATAACACCGGGGAGCTGTTTTTT; CDR3: CASSSGLYNTGELFF